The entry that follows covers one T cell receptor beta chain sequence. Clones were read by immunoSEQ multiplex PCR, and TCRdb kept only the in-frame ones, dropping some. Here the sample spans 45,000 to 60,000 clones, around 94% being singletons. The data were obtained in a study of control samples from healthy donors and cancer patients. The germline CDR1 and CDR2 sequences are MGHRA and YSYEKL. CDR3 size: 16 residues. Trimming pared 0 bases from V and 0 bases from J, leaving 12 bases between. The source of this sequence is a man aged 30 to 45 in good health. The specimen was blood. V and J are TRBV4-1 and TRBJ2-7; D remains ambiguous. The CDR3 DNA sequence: TGCGCCAGCAGCCAAGATGGCTGGCAGACCTCCTACGAGCAGTACTTC. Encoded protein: CASSQDGWQTSYEQYF.